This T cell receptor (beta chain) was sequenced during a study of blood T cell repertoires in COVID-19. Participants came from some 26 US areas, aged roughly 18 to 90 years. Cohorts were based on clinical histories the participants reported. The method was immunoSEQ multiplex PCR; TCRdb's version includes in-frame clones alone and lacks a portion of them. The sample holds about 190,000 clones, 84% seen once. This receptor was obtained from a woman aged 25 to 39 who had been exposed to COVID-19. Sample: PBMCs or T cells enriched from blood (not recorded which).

The DNA of the CDR3 is TGTGCCAGCAGGGCTACGACAGGGTACTATGGCTACACCTTC. Its translation is CASRATTGYYGYTF. This chain joins TRBV6-4 and TRBJ1-2; TRBD1 agrees at 7 bases. Unmatched junction bases numbered 7, after V lost 6 bases and J lost 3 bases. Looked up from germline, CDR1 is MRHNA and CDR2 is SNTAGT. This CDR3 spans 14 amino acids.